This T cell receptor (beta chain) was documented in a study of blood T cell repertoires in COVID-19. Only one count was recorded for this clone. V gave up 4 bases and J gave up 1 base, with 7 bases separating them. The CDR3 is 14 residues long. Germline values: CDR1 MNHEY, CDR2 SVGAGI. Profiled with immunoSEQ multiplex PCR; TCRdb holds only in-frame clones, not every one. Of some 200,000 clones in the sample, around 83% were seen once. The TCR was taken from a woman aged 40-49 years with acute or convalescent COVID-19. The source material was peripheral blood. The chain recombines TRBV6-5 with TRBJ2-2; D remains unclear. The CDR3 sequence is CASSWQKNTGELFF. CDR3 in DNA: TGTGCCAGCAGTTGGCAAAAGAACACCGGGGAGCTGTTTTTT.